The rows below give T cell receptor beta chains drawn from one sample of a study of vaccination effects on CD4 cells after COVID-19. This table comes from immunoSEQ multiplex PCR, and its TCRdb copy is limited to in-frame clones, with some not included. The sample lists tens of thousands of clones, around 77% occurring once. For these receptors, no antigen is known. Sequences were derived from CD4+ T cells from PBMCs cultured with HCoV-NL63 spike peptides, sampled before COVID-19 vaccination. Source of these receptors: a human donor who received a COVID-19 vaccine. Each CDR3 is given without its conserved first and last residue.

cdr3_length v_call cdr3_aa
11 TRBV5-1 ASSFSGDQPQH
13 TRBV7-2 ASSPRTGDNYGYT
13 TRBV5-4 ASSSGTGAKNIQY
13 TRBV5-1 ASSGGQGGNTEAF
12 TRBV4-3 ASSLWDSTYGYT
13 TRBV7-9 ASSPSGTPNEKLF
13 TRBV6-5 ASSQLGTGSGGYT
14 TRBV7-2 ASSFIAGVKTNEQF
13 TRBV10-1 ASSDGQPNLNEQF
13 TRBV4-3 ASSQDGTGWETQY
13 TRBV7-3 ASSLDRGRDTEAF
12 TRBV16 ASSQSGGTDTQY
13 TRBV24-1 ATSESVSITGELF
10 TRBV6-1 ASSETEREQF
14 TRBV3-1/TRBV3-2 ASNPLAGANTGELF
9 TRBV30 AWSVSRSQY
13 TRBV6-1 ASREGQVNTGELF
12 TRBV19 AAKRGTGNQPQH
12 TRBV6-1 ASREAGAIDTQY
11 TRBV10-2 ASSEAKGRQAF
12 TRBV5-1 ASSRGSNTGELF
11 TRBV9 ASSVSDNSPLH
14 TRBV18 ASSPLVGTSTDTQY
11 TRBV30 AWTGSPNYGYT
13 TRBV7-2 ASSLYQVSTGELF
14 TRBV29-1 SVSGSGGAYTDTQY
12 TRBV7-8 ASSLDRVPETQY
13 TRBV5-1 ASSLLQGAGEKLF
12 TRBV27 ASGDRWSTDTQY
14 TRBV5-8 ASNGGVLADTDTQY
13 TRBV2 ASRPNRDSSYGYT
13 TRBV7-2 ASSLARQGHYGYT
13 TRBV30 AWSILSVANEKLF
13 TRBV19 ASRFGQLNTGELF
14 TRBV10-3 AISESRSDRTYTQY
14 TRBV6-1 ASSELQGFASDGYT
12 TRBV27 ASSPIRFGETQY
13 TRBV5-6 ASSWAGGSHQPQH
9 TRBV11-2 ASSLAETQY
12 TRBV30 AWSLERGGNEQF
11 TRBV4-1 ASSPAGSYGYT
14 TRBV3-1/TRBV3-2 ASSPGQPATNEKLF
16 TRBV7-2 ASSLAAGGLRGSSPLH
13 TRBV10-3 AISEAGLGQETQY
11 TRBV10-3 AISEPGYNEQF
13 TRBV19 ASSKTGVMGYGYT
15 TRBV5-6 ASSLDGVGVTQETQY
13 TRBV5-1 ASSSHGWLADTQY
17 TRBV10-2 ASRIGTSGGNAYTGELF
11 TRBV19 ASSIRPGEKLF
14 TRBV4-3 ASSQAGGGPNYGYT
11 TRBV7-2 ASSSLATGELF
11 TRBV14 ASSLGGGTEAF